This entry concerns a single TCR beta chain. The antigen remains undetermined. Trimming shortened V by 5 bases and J by 6 bases, and 17 bases separated the two germline ends. The CDR3 is 15 residues long. In germline, CDR1 is LNHNV, CDR2 YYDKDF (reference sequence). This specimen belongs to a study of T cell responses to AZD1222 COVID-19 vaccine. Profiling relied on immunoSEQ multiplex PCR, and the TCRdb table lists in-frame clones only, not all of them. The data show about 79,000 clones, about 90% seen once. Study results and caveats: White British donors predominated, females outnumbered males, and clonal diversity was possibly underestimated.

The material sequenced was peripheral blood, taken on day 0 of MenACWY control vaccination. This clonotype was obtained from an adult in good health. The chain combines TRBV15 with TRBJ1-5; D is perhaps TRBD1 (6 bases). The CDR3 DNA is TGTGCCACCAGCCCCCAGGGAGGGGGGAGTCAGCCCCAGCATTTT. It yields the protein CATSPQGGGSQPQHF.